Below are 5 T cell receptor beta chains sequenced from a single sample in a study of cytomegalovirus exposure and HLA in healthy donors. Researchers ran the PCR with 60 Vbeta and 13 Jbeta primers. The repertoire was sequenced with immunoSEQ multiplex PCR; TCRdb's copy has only in-frame clones and lacks some. The profile shows approximately 170,000 clones, around 77% of them singletons. The material sequenced was PBMCs. Every receptor here comes from a woman aged 18-30 years in good health and CMV-seronegative.

The CDR3 here is CASTLRGGTEAFF. DNA of the CDR3: TGTGCCAGCACCTTACGGGGGGGCACTGAAGCTTTCTTT. V is TRBV6-5 and J is TRBJ1-1, with D perhaps TRBD1 (5 bases). The CDR3 extends over 13 amino acids. CDR1 and CDR2 from the germline V gene are MNHEY and SVGAGI. Deletions cut 7 bases from V and 4 bases from J, with 13 bases between.

The chain links TRBV19 to TRBJ1-2; D is undetermined. Germline values: CDR1 LNHDA, CDR2 SQIVND (reference sequence). Trimming pared 7 bases from V and 2 bases from J, leaving 14 bases between. The CDR3 runs to 14 residues. DNA for the CDR3: TGTGCCAGTACCCTCTCCCGGGAGAACTATGGCTACACCTTC. Its translation: CASTLSRENYGYTF.

The chain combines TRBV15 with TRBJ2-1; D may be TRBD1 (6 bases). Germline loops: CDR1 LNHNV, CDR2 YYDKDF (reference sequence). The length of the CDR3 is 17 residues. Trimming took off 0 bases at V and 5 bases at J, with 17 bases between the two ends. CDR3: CATSRDEQGVVNNEQFF. For the CDR3, the DNA is TGTGCCACCAGCAGAGACGAACAGGGAGTGGTCAACAATGAGCAGTTCTTC.

This sequence joins TRBV14 and TRBJ2-7; weak D call: TRBD2 (5 bases). The CDR3 extends over 12 amino acids. Germline CDR1 SGHDN, CDR2 FVKESK. V dropped 5 bases and J dropped 2 bases, with 7 bases sitting between them. CDR3 sequence: CASSVRAYEQYF. The CDR3 DNA reads as TGTGCCAGCAGCGTGCGGGCCTACGAGCAGTACTTC.

This sequence joins TRBV4-3 and TRBJ1-5; 10 bases line up with TRBD1. Germline CDR1 LGHNA, CDR2 YSLEER. The CDR3 has 16 amino acids. J was trimmed by 7 bases and V by 1 base; bases with no gene match: 7. CDR3 sequence (DNA): TGCGCCAGCAGCCAAGCGGGACAGGGGAGTCACCAGCCCCAGCATTTT. Amino acids: CASSQAGQGSHQPQHF.